The rows below give T cell receptor beta chains drawn from one sample of a study of shared clonotypes between healthy human individuals. Profiled with immunoSEQ multiplex PCR; TCRdb holds only in-frame clones, not every one. Among around 1.9 million clones, 85% to 95% were seen once, and the ten largest hold under 2%. The sample consisted of naive CD8+ T cells from PBMCs. The source of these receptors is a man younger than 35 in good health. Some clones in this sample may be carry-over from other donors' samples. Each CDR3 is given with its conserved first and last residue. D genes are given only for firm matches. The size field is filled for only some rows; it gives once, few, many or a size class.

j_call v_call clone_size d_call cdr3_aa cdr3_nt
TRBJ2-7 TRBV29-1 . . CSVEKQGRGYEQYF TGCAGCGTTGAAAAGCAGGGGCGGGGATACGAGCAGTACTTC
TRBJ1-5 TRBV29-1 . TRBD1 CSVVTGVSNQPQHF TGCAGCGTTGTAACAGGGGTTAGCAATCAGCCCCAGCATTTT
TRBJ2-3 TRBV6-5 . TRBD2 CASSLAGGNTDTQYF TGTGCCAGCAGCCTAGCGGGAGGGAACACAGATACGCAGTATTTT
TRBJ1-5 TRBV2 . . CASSEFWDQPQHF TGTGCCAGCAGTGAATTTTGGGATCAGCCCCAGCATTTT
TRBJ2-7 TRBV27 . . CASSLSAAGYYEQYF TGTGCCAGCAGTTTATCCGCCGCCGGGTACTACGAGCAGTACTTC
TRBJ1-5 TRBV6-5 . . CASRPRESVNQPQHF TGTGCCAGCAGACCCAGGGAATCCGTTAATCAGCCCCAGCATTTT
TRBJ2-2 TRBV4-2 . TRBD2 CASSQELGLAGANTGELFF TGTGCCAGCAGCCAAGAACTTGGCCTAGCGGGAGCGAACACCGGGGAGCTGTTTTTT
TRBJ2-7 TRBV9 . . CASGPFDTPREQYF TGTGCCAGCGGTCCTTTTGACACGCCCAGGGAGCAGTACTTC
TRBJ2-1 TRBV13 . . CASSLVRNEQFF TGTGCCAGCAGTCTAGTAAGGAATGAGCAGTTCTTC
TRBJ2-5 TRBV9 . TRBD2 CASSGGGESAETQYF TGTGCCAGCAGCGGTGGGGGGGAGTCCGCAGAGACCCAGTACTTC
TRBJ2-7 TRBV27 . TRBD1 CASSPGTGVGEQYF TGTGCCAGCAGTCCCGGGACAGGGGTAGGGGAGCAGTACTTC
TRBJ2-1 TRBV6-5 . . CASSQGGEQFF TGTGCCAGCAGCCAGGGGGGTGAGCAGTTCTTC
TRBJ2-7 TRBV9 once TRBD1 CASSVGQGHSYEQYF TGTGCCAGCAGCGTAGGACAGGGTCACTCCTACGAGCAGTACTTC
TRBJ2-7 TRBV5-1 . . CASSLARSDHTYEQYF TGCGCCAGCAGCTTGGCCCGTAGCGATCACACCTACGAGCAGTACTTC
TRBJ1-4 TRBV7-2 once TRBD1 CASSFGTGVEKLFF TGTGCCAGCAGCTTCGGGACAGGGGTGGAAAAACTGTTTTTT
TRBJ2-1 TRBV28 . . CASSFRENYNEQFF TGTGCCAGCAGTTTTCGGGAAAACTACAATGAGCAGTTCTTC
TRBJ1-4 TRBV29-1 . TRBD1 CSVALQGELFF TGCAGCGTTGCCCTACAGGGGGAACTGTTTTTT
TRBJ2-4 TRBV28 . TRBD2 CASSSYGVASGSSKNIQYF TGTGCCAGCAGTTCGTACGGGGTCGCTAGCGGGAGTTCGAAAAACATTCAGTACTTC
TRBJ2-1 TRBV5-1 . TRBD1 CASSLWTGMIYEQFF TGCGCCAGCAGCCTATGGACAGGTATGATTTATGAGCAGTTCTTC
TRBJ2-3 TRBV19 . . CASSMGADTQYF TGTGCCAGTAGTATGGGGGCGGATACGCAGTATTTT
TRBJ2-5 TRBV6-6 . . CASSYSQGLVVETQYF TGTGCCAGCAGTTACTCCCAGGGGTTGGTGGTGGAGACCCAGTACTTC
TRBJ2-4 TRBV28 . . CASSVNSKNIQYF TGTGCCAGCAGTGTAAACAGTAAAAACATTCAGTACTTC
TRBJ2-7 TRBV28 . . CASQESGSYEQYF TGTGCCAGCCAAGAATCGGGAAGCTACGAGCAGTACTTC
TRBJ1-1 TRBV27 . TRBD1 CASSLTRTGNTEAFF TGTGCCAGCAGTTTAACCCGGACAGGGAACACTGAAGCTTTCTTT
TRBJ1-2 TRBV5-5 . TRBD1 CASSLGDRAYYGYTF TGTGCCAGCAGCTTGGGGGACAGGGCTTACTATGGCTACACCTTC
TRBJ2-3 TRBV10-1 . . CASRLVTDTQYF TGCGCCAGCAGACTAGTCACAGATACGCAGTATTTT
TRBJ2-3 TRBV4-3 . TRBD2 CASSQRLAGGYTDTQYF TGCGCCAGCAGCCAAAGACTAGCGGGAGGTTACACAGATACGCAGTATTTT
TRBJ1-2 TRBV4-1 . TRBD1 CASSPGRGQGGYTF TGCGCCAGCAGCCCAGGGAGGGGACAGGGGGGCTACACCTTC
TRBJ2-1 TRBV12-5 . TRBD2 CASGSGLAGVGEYNEQFF TGTGCTAGTGGTTCCGGACTAGCGGGAGTAGGGGAGTACAATGAGCAGTTCTTC
TRBJ2-7 TRBV7-9 once . CASSSTRGPYEQYF TGTGCCAGCAGCTCAACCCGAGGACCCTACGAGCAGTACTTC
TRBJ1-4 TRBV4-1 . TRBD1 CASSQIHGTGDEKLFF TGCGCCAGCAGCCAGATTCACGGGACAGGGGATGAAAAACTGTTTTTT
TRBJ2-1 TRBV9 . . CASTRGEVRAYNEQFF TGTGCCAGCACTAGGGGGGAAGTTAGGGCCTACAATGAGCAGTTCTTC
TRBJ2-7 TRBV7-2 once TRBD2 CASSQRTSGTYEQYF TGTGCCAGCAGCCAACGGACTAGCGGGACCTACGAGCAGTACTTC
TRBJ2-1 TRBV7-9 . . CASSLGTWQFF TGTGCCAGCAGCTTAGGAACGTGGCAGTTCTTC
TRBJ2-1 TRBV9 once . CASSTGAIEQFF TGTGCCAGCAGCACCGGGGCAATTGAGCAGTTCTTC
TRBJ2-5 TRBV10-1 . . CASSESGGRETQYF TGCGCCAGCAGTGAGTCGGGCGGACGAGAGACCCAGTACTTC
TRBJ2-7 TRBV27 . TRBD2 CASSTPLAGEGEQYF TGTGCCAGCAGTACACCACTAGCGGGAGAGGGCGAGCAGTACTTC
TRBJ2-1 TRBV7-6 . TRBD1 CASSSLTGGNEQFF TGTGCCAGCAGCTCTCTGACAGGGGGCAATGAGCAGTTCTTC
TRBJ2-5 TRBV5-6 . TRBD2 CASKQREGVETQYF TGTGCCAGCAAACAGCGGGAGGGCGTTGAGACCCAGTACTTC
TRBJ2-1 TRBV28 . . CASSLSTWDQTYNEQFF TGTGCCAGCAGTTTATCCACATGGGACCAGACCTACAATGAGCAGTTCTTC
TRBJ1-1 TRBV6-1 . . CASRWTENTEAFF TGTGCCAGCAGGTGGACGGAGAACACTGAAGCTTTCTTT
TRBJ2-1 TRBV27 . TRBD1 CASRYRGSDYNEQFF TGTGCCAGCAGGTACAGGGGATCTGACTATAATGAGCAGTTCTTC
TRBJ2-6 TRBV10-3 . . CAISDPISGANVLTF TGTGCCATCAGTGACCCGATCTCTGGGGCCAACGTCCTGACTTTC
TRBJ2-1 TRBV27 . . CASSGATLLYNEQFF TGTGCCAGCAGTGGGGCAACCCTCCTCTACAATGAGCAGTTCTTC
TRBJ2-1 TRBV9 . TRBD2 CASSKRAGGSYNEQFF TGTGCCAGCAGCAAGCGAGCGGGGGGCTCCTACAATGAGCAGTTCTTC
TRBJ2-1 TRBV6-6 . TRBD1 CASRTTGVSVEQFF TGTGCCAGCCGCACAACAGGGGTAAGCGTTGAGCAGTTCTTC
TRBJ2-7 TRBV29-1 . . CSVEGQGNYEQYF TGCAGCGTTGAAGGCCAGGGTAACTACGAGCAGTACTTC
TRBJ1-5 TRBV19 . TRBD1 CASSTHRQGPYSNQPQHF TGTGCCAGTAGTACTCACCGACAGGGGCCTTATAGCAATCAGCCCCAGCATTTT
TRBJ2-7 TRBV27 . . CASSSPPNASYEQYF TGTGCCAGCAGTTCTCCCCCCAACGCCTCCTACGAGCAGTACTTC
TRBJ2-7 TRBV7-6 . TRBD2 CASSFREAAREQYF TGTGCCAGCAGCTTCCGGGAGGCCGCTAGGGAGCAGTACTTC
TRBJ2-3 TRBV9 once TRBD2 CASSVGVAGGQADTQYF TGTGCCAGCAGCGTAGGGGTGGCGGGAGGTCAAGCAGATACGCAGTATTTT
TRBJ1-5 TRBV27 . . CASSLSRPLPNQPQHF TGTGCCAGCAGTTTGAGTCGGCCCCTCCCGAATCAGCCCCAGCATTTT
TRBJ2-2 TRBV4-3 . . CASSQGSGELFF TGCGCCAGCAGCCAAGGTTCCGGGGAGCTGTTTTTT
TRBJ2-2 TRBV9 . TRBD1 CASSSGTGTTGELFF TGTGCCAGCAGCTCGGGGACAGGGACCACCGGGGAGCTGTTTTTT
TRBJ2-1 TRBV30 once TRBD2 CAWSGLAVNEQFF TGTGCCTGGAGCGGACTAGCGGTCAATGAGCAGTTCTTC
TRBJ2-7 TRBV5-6 . . CASSLRSGPWIYEQYF TGTGCCAGCAGCTTGCGCAGCGGGCCGTGGATCTACGAGCAGTACTTC
TRBJ2-7 TRBV28 . TRBD2 CASSPGGVEQYF TGTGCCAGCAGCCCCGGGGGGGTCGAGCAGTACTTC
TRBJ2-1 TRBV2 . . CASSSAPYNEQFF TGTGCCAGCAGCTCGGCCCCATACAATGAGCAGTTCTTC
TRBJ1-2 TRBV15 . . CATSTVGLDGYTF TGTGCCACCAGCACAGTAGGGCTCGATGGCTACACCTTC